One sample yielded the 11 T cell receptor beta chains listed below, sequenced in a study of blood T cell repertoires in COVID-19. The table came from immunoSEQ multiplex PCR; TCRdb's copy has only in-frame clones and leaves some out. This sample has 350,000 to 450,000 clones; around 86% occur once, and the top ten carry about 4.9%. The specimen sequenced was PBMCs or T cells enriched from blood (not recorded which). These receptors came from a woman aged 45-60 years who had recovered from COVID-19.

The chain uses TRBV6-5 and TRBJ1-1; D possibly corresponds to TRBD1 (5 bases). V gave up 0 bases and J gave up 1 base, with 9 bases separating them. Germline V gene data show CDR1 as MNHEY and CDR2 as SVGAGI. The CDR3 spans 15 residues. CDR3 sequence (DNA): TGTGCCAGCAGTTACTCGACAAGGGGGAACACTGAAGCTTTCTTT. Protein product: CASSYSTRGNTEAFF.

This rearrangement joins TRBV4-3 to TRBJ2-7, with a tentative D call TRBD2 (6 bases). CDR3 size: 16 residues. The V and J ends lost 1 base and 0 bases respectively, with 13 bases between them. The germline gives CDR1 LGHNA, CDR2 YSLEER. The CDR3 protein is CASSQAVADPSYEQYF. In DNA, the CDR3 is TGCGCCAGCAGCCAAGCCGTAGCGGACCCCTCCTACGAGCAGTACTTC.

The chain employs TRBV4-1 and TRBJ2-1; 10 bases align to TRBD2. This CDR3 has 16 amino acids. Germline values: CDR1 MGHRA, CDR2 YSYEKL. J gave up 4 bases and V 6 bases, and 9 bases lay outside the gene matches. CDR3 coding DNA: TGCGCCAGCAGACATTCCCAGCGGGGGGGTTACAATGAGCAGTTCTTC. It encodes CASRHSQRGGYNEQFF.

This clone showed up just once. The V gene is TRBV5-1, the J gene TRBJ1-1, with 7 bases aligning to TRBD1. The V and J ends lost 0 bases and 0 bases, in that order; junction bases with no gene match: 2. Per the germline V gene, CDR1 is SGHRS and CDR2 is YFSETQ. This CDR3 is 15 amino acids long. For the CDR3, the DNA is TGCGCCAGCAGCTTGGATCAGGGGGTGAACACTGAAGCTTTCTTT. It specifies CASSLDQGVNTEAFF. The variable domain in full, completed from reference TRBV5-1 and TRBJ1-1, reads KAGVTQTPRYLIKTRGQQVTLSCSPISGHRSVSWYQQTPGQGLQFLFEYFSETQRNKGNFPGRFSGRQFSNSRSEMNVSTLELGDSALYLCASSLDQGVNTEAFFGQGTRLTVV.

The V gene is TRBV5-4, the J gene TRBJ2-1, with 8 positions matching TRBD2. The CDR3 runs 16 residues. Germline V CDR1 and CDR2: SGHNT, YYREEE (reference sequence). V lost 5 bases, J lost 3 bases, and 10 bases stayed unmatched. The CDR3 nucleotides read TGTGCCAGCAGTCAAGAGAGCGGGAGTCTCTACAATGAGCAGTTCTTC. This translates into CASSQESGSLYNEQFF.

The rearrangement joins TRBV29-1 to TRBJ2-7, with 9 nucleotides matching TRBD1. Germline loops: CDR1 SQVTM, CDR2 ANQGSEA. This CDR3 is built from 14 residues. The V segment lost 5 bases and the J segment 2 bases; nucleotides outside the gene matches: 7. CDR3 in DNA: TGCAGCGTTCAAGGAGGGACAGGGACCTACGAGCAGTACTTC. Its translation: CSVQGGTGTYEQYF.

This sequence joins TRBV29-1 and TRBJ1-1; tentatively, D is TRBD1 (5 bases). The CDR3 loop spans 10 amino acids. In germline, CDR1 is SQVTM, CDR2 ANQGSEA. Trimming pared 4 bases from V and 10 bases from J, leaving 10 bases between. CDR3 coding DNA: TGCAGCGTTGGGGGCCCTGGAGCTTTCTTT. Encoded protein: CSVGGPGAFF.

The J gene is TRBJ2-1, the V gene TRBV7-8, with 11 positions matching TRBD2. V lost 5 bases to trimming and J lost 3 bases; unmatched junction nucleotides: 3. The CDR3 has 15 amino acids. From germline, CDR1 is SGHVS and CDR2 FQNEAQ. CDR3: CASSLTSGNYNEQFF. The DNA of the CDR3 is TGTGCCAGCAGCCTGACTAGCGGGAACTACAATGAGCAGTTCTTC.

This clone was counted a few times. The CDR3 DNA reads TGCGCCAGCAGCCGGGCGGGGGCTAACTATGGCTACACCTTC. Translated, it gives CASSRAGANYGYTF. The V and J genes are TRBV5-1 and TRBJ1-2; the D gene is possibly TRBD1 (5 bases). This CDR3 spans 14 amino acids. With 4 bases removed from V and 0 bases from J, the gap between germline ends came to 10 bases. Per germline, CDR1 SGHRS and CDR2 YFSETQ.

The rearrangement links TRBV7-2 to TRBJ1-1, with D hard to call. The CDR3 runs to 15 residues. Germline V gene lookup returns CDR1 SGHTA and CDR2 FQGNSA. The V and J ends lost 3 bases and 6 bases respectively, with 17 bases between them. The CDR3: CASSFPRGGNPEAFF. CDR3 nucleotide sequence: TGTGCCAGCAGCTTCCCTCGGGGTGGCAATCCTGAAGCTTTCTTT.

This clone appeared a few times. V and J are TRBV4-1 and TRBJ1-2, with TRBD1 matching over 9 bases. This CDR3 spans 14 amino acids. J gave up 4 bases and V 9 bases, and 9 bases lay outside the gene matches. Per germline, CDR1 MGHRA and CDR2 YSYEKL. CDR3 bases: TGCGCCAGGGACAGGGGCCGAAATCTCTATGGCTACACCTTC. It is translated as CARDRGRNLYGYTF.